One TCR beta chain is described in this entry. This entry comes from a study of blood T cell repertoires in COVID-19. Study as a whole: Specimens from acute and convalescent COVID-19 originated in the United States, Italy and Spain. Nucleic acid was either cDNA or gDNA, and it came from T cells, B-cell-depleted T cells, or PBMCs.

TCRdb's table, derived via immunoSEQ multiplex PCR, lists solely in-frame clones and lacks some. The table includes roughly 69,000 clones, around 90% detected once. Trimming shortened V by 2 bases and J by 9 bases, and 14 bases separated the two germline ends. The CDR3 extends over 14 amino acids. CDR1 and CDR2 (germline): ENHRY, SYGVKD. V and J are TRBV10-3 and TRBJ1-5; possibly TRBD1 for D (5 bases). The receptor was derived from a man aged 50 to 59 with acute or convalescent COVID-19. The sequenced sample consisted of peripheral blood. The CDR3 sequence: CAISEGLGLAPQHF. The CDR3 DNA reads as TGTGCCATCAGTGAGGGTCTGGGGCTGGCGCCCCAGCATTTT.